This T cell receptor (beta chain) was retrieved from a study of cytomegalovirus exposure and HLA in healthy donors (dated by TCRdb to 2016 to 2017). About the investigation overall: According to an earlier analysis of 550 to 700 of the donors, 150 million to 200 million T cells yielded 117 million unique TCR beta sequences and 276 Gb of sequence data. Every discovery cohort repertoire had been produced on one sequencing platform. The study was designed to test whether signatures of past pathogen exposure could be identified by cataloging public T cell receptors. The number of typed donors differed by locus: roughly 620-640 for A, B, C, DRB1 and DQB1; 500 to 550 for DQA1; about 600 for DPA1; and approximately 450 for DPB1. The genetic ancestry cluster associated with self-reported Caucasian donors included over 80% of the approximately 430 genotyped donors. To study patterns of TCR occurrence, a later analysis re-analyzed previously published TCR beta repertoires from under 750 donors and added high-resolution HLA genotyping. To predict cytomegalovirus infection status, the study combined high-throughput TCR immunosequencing, statistical association of individual TCRs with disease status, and machine learning. Several DR-DQ haplotypes were treated as single units for association and clustering because of strong linkage in the cohort. Both class I and class II loci were covered by HLA typing, at four-digit resolution. The later analysis used no new phenotypic data to find candidate immune exposures, relying instead on TCR beta sequences and their occurrence across donors. Alongside the repertoire data, information on donor age, sex, ethnicity and CMV serostatus was compiled. An earlier analysis of 587 of the donors used high-throughput TCR beta sequencing to judge whether each TCR beta V gene segment behaved as functional or pseudogenic. In addition to the first cohort of 666 subjects, a separate validation cohort of approximately 110 different subjects was used. A later genetic analysis took genome-wide SNP genotypes for about 65% of the 666 donors and used that subset as a discovery cohort. Among almost 400 genotyped donors of the cohort, an average of around 240,000 unique TCR beta nucleotide sequences were sequenced per donor, around 20% of them non-productive. Around 300 gigabases of sequencing data and approximately 80 million unique TCR sequences were included in an early release covering under 650 HLA-typed donors. The study used immunosequencing to profile the T cell repertoires of 670 or so subjects and linked those repertoires to cytomegalovirus serostatus.

As to this clone: Its antigen remains unidentified. No qualities accompany the bases; no much larger clone lies one base away.

The V end loses 0 bases and the J end loses 4 bases, and a stretch of 4 bases separates them. Spanning cysteine to phenylalanine, the CDR3 consists of 13 amino acids. Only CDR3 DNA is held: 39 bases, read in frame from base 1. Reading the germline V gene gives CDR1 SGHAT and CDR2 FQNNGV. The cohort comprised several hundred healthy bone marrow donors. All cohort members were sampled while nominally healthy, although unrecorded immune exposures were likely present. The donor tested CMV seropositive and was one of the 289 seropositive cohort members. A peripheral blood sample was collected from each donor, and TCR beta sequencing was performed on peripheral blood mononuclear cells. Genomic DNA extraction from the blood cell samples was performed with the Qiagen DNeasy Blood Extraction Kit. What the work shows at the level of the full study, not this receptor alone: A cluster of highly shared sequence variants was judged likely to be a technical artifact of the sequencing pipeline. When HLA alleles, especially DR and DQ, strongly co-occurred, TCR associations were difficult to assign to individual alleles. Several of the top co-occurrence clusters appeared to be linked to parvovirus B19, influenza, CMV and Epstein-Barr virus, according to a later analysis. Most TCR sequences were observed very rarely across donors, whereas some public TCRs were present in many individuals. Immune exposure information for the cohort was limited to CMV serostatus. Compared with the approximately 700-donor mean, donors in an Asian-associated ancestry cluster had fewer N-insertions in productive TCRs, according to a later genetic analysis. In a later analysis, HLA-associated TCR beta chains showed more clonal expansion and lower generation probabilities than non-associated chains that were equally common. In a later analysis, TCR association rates were found to vary across HLA loci, with the most associated TCRs seen for DRB1 alleles and the fewest for HLA-C alleles. Correlated functional status among segregating V segments might be attributable to linkage disequilibrium, but an unknown experimental factor could not be ruled out. Roughly uniform sequencing depth across donors was assumed in presence/absence analyses, although this assumption may not hold. Because some donors lacked HLA typing at each locus, the association tests relied only on the typed subset. In both the original and validation cohorts, the classifier was reported to diagnose cytomegalovirus status with high specificity and sensitivity. A further reported finding was that TCR beta sequences accurately predicted the HLA-A and HLA-B alleles for most subjects in the first cohort. In an earlier analysis of roughly 560 of the donors, most TCR beta V segments were observed in productive rearrangements about 87% or about 30% of the time, broadly matching IMGT annotations. The 87-base-pair reads could not distinguish some IMGT-functional V segments, including TRBV6-2 and TRBV6-3, so those segments were excluded. It was suggested by the authors that the approach could potentially be generalized to other disease states and immunological phenotypes. In vitro tests confirmed that a few of the cytomegalovirus-associated TCR beta chains recognize cytomegalovirus antigens. The earlier analysis of about 600 of the donors excluded over 15 rarely observed V segments, including chromosome 9 orphons, because counts were too low. Specific HLA alleles were associated with roughly 17,000 TCR beta sequences at a false discovery rate of 0.05 in a later analysis. The cohort was sequenced for TCR beta chains only, and without alpha or paired-chain data the features that could be detected were limited. The study listed 150 to 200 TCR beta chains as associated with cytomegalovirus. In a later genetic analysis, a missense DCLRE1C variant was associated with V-gene and J-gene trimming of TCR beta chains, and the association was replicated in an independent cohort. Most CMV-associated TCR beta chains appeared to be HLA-restricted in a later analysis, and the HLA associations seemed to be driven largely by CMV exposure.

Libraries were made using the immunoSEQ multiplex PCR assay. For the multiplex PCR, a mixture combining 60 forward primers for TCR Vbeta segments and 13 reverse primers for TCR Jbeta segments was used. The CDR3 region of rearranged TCR beta genes was amplified from genomic DNA with a multiplex PCR assay. The Illumina HiSeq System was used to sequence the amplified TCR beta libraries as 87-base-pair reads. Regarding the original processing steps: In a later analysis, some 80 million unique TCR beta chains were counted across the approximately 620 repertoires, and around 10 million of these chains were shared by at least two donors. A nearest-neighbor algorithm error-corrected the raw reads and collapsed the reads into unique sequences, merging closely related sequences to remove PCR and sequencing errors. CDR3 sequences were aligned to IMGT reference sequences to assign V, D and J gene segments. Each retained sequence needed at least a six-nucleotide match to both a V gene segment and a J gene segment. A rearrangement was called productive if the CDR3 had no stop codons and remained in frame with V and J, and every other rearrangement was called non-productive. CDR3 was defined by IMGT convention, running from the second conserved V-encoded cysteine to the conserved J-encoded phenylalanine. The earlier analysis of 450 to 750 of the donors excluded any sequence lacking an unambiguous match to a single V gene segment. An earlier analysis of roughly 590 of the donors called V segments functional above 56.7% productive rearrangements and segregating when the between-donor standard deviation exceeded 5%. A statistical classification framework was built to diagnose cytomegalovirus status from the catalog of TCR beta chain sequences. In a later analysis, TCR nucleotide sequences were compared against IMGT/GENE-DB human TR gene sequences so that V and J genes could be assigned. A later analysis assigned CDR3 sequences and most-parsimonious VDJ recombination scenarios with the TCRdist pipeline. In a later analysis, each TCR beta chain was defined by its CDR3 amino acid sequence together with its V-gene family, and reads without a unique V-gene family were excluded. In a later analysis, several hundred highly shared, low-generation-probability nucleotide sequences were removed to address suspected cross-contamination and a sequencing artifact. In a later analysis, a clonal expansion index was calculated for each public chain from normalized within-repertoire ranks of inferred template counts. In a later analysis, generation probabilities were computed with a VDJ recombination model fitted to out-of-frame rearrangements, and the resulting probabilities were checked against IGoR. In a later analysis, hypergeometric tests were used to score TCR-TCR, TCR-HLA and TCR-CMV co-occurrence, with a repertoire-size bias correction applied to TCR pairs. In a later analysis, false discovery rates were estimated by permuting HLA or CMV assignments 20 times. In a later analysis, co-occurring TCRs were grouped with DBSCAN, and TCRdist sequence similarity was added when clustering was performed within HLA-allele-positive subsets. Repertoires with fewer than 30,000 or more than 120,000 public chains were left out of co-occurrence clustering, as were a handful of repertoires with anomalous nucleotide sharing. TCRdb took over this immuneACCESS table, retaining in-frame rearrangements with V and J assigned. Such tables are incomplete; in checked studies, under half of the missing clones stem from an unresolved V gene, and the remainder is unexplained. The V and J calls and clone size were taken over from that table, and D and trimming were inferred from the DNA. The sample profile shows fewer than 200,000 clones; 80% of them were found once. 9.5% to 10% of the sample comes from the top ten.

The sample taken for sequencing was PBMCs. The chain is encoded by TRBV11-2 joined to TRBJ1-3; the D gene cannot be resolved reliably. This sequence was found in a man in his late teens or twenties in good health and CMV-seropositive. The sequenced DNA: TGTGCCAGCAGCTTAGATCTCGGAAACACCATATATTTT. Its amino acids are CASSLDLGNTIYF.